The present T cell receptor (beta chain) was sequenced within a study of blood T cell repertoires in COVID-19 (dated by TCRdb to 2020 to 2021). Study-wide context: Samples covering the acute and convalescent phases of COVID-19 were provided by collaborators in the United States, Italy and Spain. The material from the prospective study consisted of cDNA or gDNA derived from T cells, B-cell-depleted T cells, or PBMCs. The dataset comprised deeply sampled blood TCRbeta repertoires from subjects exposed to, actively infected with, or recovered from COVID-19. The repertoires were released in a freely available public database meant as a resource for research on the immune response to SARS-CoV-2. The samples were drawn from the first 160 participants of the ongoing ImmuneRACE study and from 1,254 subjects provided by 6 global collaborators. The sample metadata nearly always contained a de-identified subject ID, COVID-19 status, age in years and sex. Where available, HLA class I and class II types were obtained from metadata supplied by the sample provider rather than from assay-based typing. Paper-wide results and their limitations: How much clinical and demographic metadata was included differed by source and by participant, and the metadata was provided uncurated.

Each collaborating institution followed its own protocols to collect whole blood in K2EDTA tubes. Collaborator samples were shipped for TCRbeta analysis as frozen whole blood, isolated PBMCs, or DNA extracted from either sample type. TCRbeta CDR3 regions were amplified from genomic DNA using the immunoSEQ Assay, a bias-controlled multiplex PCR. The published analysis was carried out like this. The number of nucleated cells in each sample was estimated from the amplification of reference gene primers within the assay. To quantify the absolute abundance of each unique TCRbeta CDR3 rearrangement, sequence reads were collapsed and filtered. For each sample, productive Simpson clonality was calculated by taking the square root of Simpson's diversity index across productive rearrangements. The source is immuneACCESS, and TCRdb retained only in-frame sequences with V and J called. Part of the clones is not carried over; for the studies checked, unresolved V genes explain less than half of this, and the remainder is unexplained. The V and J calls and the clone size are those of that table, but D and trimming were determined from the DNA. The sample has 150,000 to 200,000 clones on record, around 77% of them singletons. Roughly a sixth of the sample is taken by the ten largest.

Trimming at the junction amounts to 1 base on V and 5 bases on J, and the germline ends lie 7 bases apart. Its CDR3 holds 13 amino acids, cysteine through phenylalanine. Only the CDR3 DNA is retained, 39 bases long and in frame from the first base. According to the germline V gene, CDR1 reads SGHVS and CDR2 reads FQNEAQ. Details on this clone: It has no known antigen specificity. Base qualities are not at hand, and no much larger clone is one base apart.

This sequence originates from a man aged 55 to 70 with active or convalescent COVID-19. What was sequenced was peripheral blood. This chain is built from TRBV7-8 and TRBJ2-3, with TRBD1 as a weak D call on 5 bases. CDR3 loop: CASSLGGEDTQYF. The nucleotide sequence reads as follows: TGTGCCAGCAGCTTAGGGGGCGAAGATACGCAGTATTTT.